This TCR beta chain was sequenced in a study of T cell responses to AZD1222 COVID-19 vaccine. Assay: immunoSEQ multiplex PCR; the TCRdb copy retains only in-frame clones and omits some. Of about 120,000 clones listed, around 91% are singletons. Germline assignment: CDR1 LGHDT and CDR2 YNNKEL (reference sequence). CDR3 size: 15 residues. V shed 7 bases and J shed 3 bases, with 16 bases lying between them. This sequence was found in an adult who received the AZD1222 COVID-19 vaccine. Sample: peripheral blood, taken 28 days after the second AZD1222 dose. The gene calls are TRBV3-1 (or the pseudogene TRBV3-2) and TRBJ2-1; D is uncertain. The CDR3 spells CASTKAAWNYNEQFF. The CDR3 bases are TGTGCCAGCACCAAAGCCGCGTGGAACTACAATGAGCAGTTCTTC.